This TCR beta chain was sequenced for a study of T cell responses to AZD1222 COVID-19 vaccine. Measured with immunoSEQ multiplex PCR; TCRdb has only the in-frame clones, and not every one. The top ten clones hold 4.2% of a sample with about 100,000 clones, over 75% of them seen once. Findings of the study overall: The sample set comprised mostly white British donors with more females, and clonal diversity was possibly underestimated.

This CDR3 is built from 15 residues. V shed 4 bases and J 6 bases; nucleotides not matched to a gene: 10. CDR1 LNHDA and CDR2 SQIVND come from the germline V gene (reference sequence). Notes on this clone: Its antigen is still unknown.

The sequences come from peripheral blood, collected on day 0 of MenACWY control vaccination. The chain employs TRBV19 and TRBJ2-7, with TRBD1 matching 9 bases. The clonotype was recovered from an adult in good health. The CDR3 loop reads CASSTRGQGISEQYF. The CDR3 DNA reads TGTGCCAGTAGTACCCGCGGACAGGGGATCTCCGAGCAGTACTTC.